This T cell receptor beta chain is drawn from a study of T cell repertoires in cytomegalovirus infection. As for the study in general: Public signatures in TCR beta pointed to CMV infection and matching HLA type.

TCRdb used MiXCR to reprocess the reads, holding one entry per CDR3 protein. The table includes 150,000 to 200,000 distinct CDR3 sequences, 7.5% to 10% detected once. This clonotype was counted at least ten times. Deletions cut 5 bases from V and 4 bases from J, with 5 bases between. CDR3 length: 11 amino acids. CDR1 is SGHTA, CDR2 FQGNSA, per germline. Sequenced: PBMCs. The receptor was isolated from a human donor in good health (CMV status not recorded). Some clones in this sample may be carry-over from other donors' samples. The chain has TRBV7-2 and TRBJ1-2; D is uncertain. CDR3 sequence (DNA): TGTGCCAGCAGCCCCGGCTATGGCTACACCTTC. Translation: CASSPGYGYTF.